This note documents a single TCR beta chain sequence. Its antigen is currently unknown. Generated by immunoSEQ multiplex PCR, the TCRdb table keeps only in-frame clones and is missing some. The data show millions of clones, approximately 94% seen once. The data were taken from a study of shared clonotypes between healthy human individuals. Study-wide findings and caveats: Four donors shared around 5.1% of their naive CD4 clonotypes.

The CDR3 runs to 14 residues. The V and J ends lost 7 bases and 0 bases, in that order; junction bases with no gene match: 6. Germline CDR1 is MDHEN and CDR2 is SYDVKM. A split of CD4+ cells into CD45RA+ naive and CD45RA-negative memory subsets was performed. Sequenced sample: naive CD4+ T cells sorted from blood. The subset denotes: CD45RA+ positively selected. The origin of this receptor is a man aged 18 to 30 in good health. The chain has TRBV28 and TRBJ2-7; 7 positions agree with TRBD2. CDR3 nucleotides: TGTGCCAGCATGAGGGAGGGAGACTCCTACGAGCAGTACTTC. This gives the protein CASMREGDSYEQYF.